These 4 T cell receptor beta chains were all obtained from the same sample, sequenced in a study of glioma-infiltrating T cells after dendritic cell vaccination. TCRdb's copy holds only in-frame clones and misses some; the assay was immunoSEQ multiplex PCR. The sample lists around 97,000 clones, roughly 80% occurring once. This sample comprised blood, obtained before dendritic cell vaccination. The receptors come from a human donor with glioblastoma.

This chain connects TRBV4-3 to TRBJ2-2; 7 positions agree with TRBD2. From germline, CDR1 is LGHNA and CDR2 YSLEER. The CDR3 covers 18 residues. V lost 0 bases, J lost 5 bases, and 12 bases stayed unmatched. In DNA form, the CDR3 reads TGCGCCAGCAGCCAAGATTCCCCCCCAAGCGGGGTTACCGGGGAGCTGTTTTTT. It yields the protein CASSQDSPPSGVTGELFF.

In its sample, this clone was seen a few times. J is TRBJ1-3 and V is TRBV19; tentatively, D is TRBD1 (5 bases). The CDR3 is made up of 15 amino acids. With 1 base removed from V and 3 bases from J, the gap between germline ends came to 10 bases. CDR1 and CDR2 (germline): LNHDA, SQIVND (reference sequence). CDR3 loop: CASSIGGTGGNTIYF. As DNA, the CDR3 is TGTGCCAGTAGTATAGGAGGGACTGGTGGAAACACCATATATTTT.

The rearrangement links TRBV5-1 to TRBJ1-1, with D possibly matching TRBD1 (5 bases). The CDR3 sequence is 14 residues long. Germline CDR1 reads SGHRS; CDR2 reads YFSETQ. Trimming removed 1 base at V and 3 bases at J, with 10 bases between. This CDR3 reads CASSLIWGDTEAFF. The CDR3 coding sequence is TGCGCCAGCAGCTTGATTTGGGGGGACACTGAAGCTTTCTTT.

The chain has TRBV6-5 and TRBJ1-2; TRBD1 aligns across 9 bases. The CDR3 is 16 residues long. CDR1 is MNHEY and CDR2 is SVGAGI in the germline V gene. With V trimmed by 0 bases and J by 8 bases, 10 bases remained unmatched. The CDR3 sequence is CASSYSTGTGFRGYTF. The CDR3 bases are TGTGCCAGCAGTTACTCCACCGGGACAGGGTTTAGAGGCTACACCTTC.